The clone carrying this T cell receptor beta chain was seen at least ten times. This entry belongs to a study of T-cell memory formation after mild COVID-19. This CDR3 spans 12 amino acids. The germline V and J ends were trimmed by 6 bases and 6 bases, with 6 bases remaining between them. The germline gives CDR1 ENHRY, CDR2 SYGVKD. A single record per CDR3 protein comes from TCRdb applying MiXCR to the 5' RACE reads. The sample consists of under 300,000 distinct CDR3 sequences, roughly 9.4% of them appearing once. This sequence was found in a man in his late teens or twenties who had mild COVID-19 (a few samples of this study predate the infection). Cell type and time point are not known. Source material: PBMCs or a T cell subset sorted from them (not recorded which). This chain joins TRBV10-3 and TRBJ1-6; D is unresolved. CDR3 DNA sequence: TGTGCCATCAGCGCCGCTAATTCACCCCTCCACTTT. Translating gives CAISAANSPLHF.